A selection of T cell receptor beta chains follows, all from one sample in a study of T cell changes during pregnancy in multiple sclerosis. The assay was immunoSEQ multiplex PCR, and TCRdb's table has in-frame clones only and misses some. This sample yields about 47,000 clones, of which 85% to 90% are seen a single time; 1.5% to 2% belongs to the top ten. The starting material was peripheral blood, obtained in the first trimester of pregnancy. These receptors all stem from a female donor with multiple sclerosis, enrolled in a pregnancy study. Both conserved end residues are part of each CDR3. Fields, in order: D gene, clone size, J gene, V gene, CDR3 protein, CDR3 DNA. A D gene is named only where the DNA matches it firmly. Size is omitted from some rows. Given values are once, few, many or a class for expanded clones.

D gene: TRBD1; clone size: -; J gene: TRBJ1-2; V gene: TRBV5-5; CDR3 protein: CASSLILWGQGRGYTF; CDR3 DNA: TGTGCCAGCAGCTTGATCTTGTGGGGACAGGGTCGCGGCTACACCTTC
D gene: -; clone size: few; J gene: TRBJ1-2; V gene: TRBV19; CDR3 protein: CASSIDQQANYGYTF; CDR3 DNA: TGTGCCAGTAGTATAGACCAACAAGCTAACTATGGCTACACCTTC
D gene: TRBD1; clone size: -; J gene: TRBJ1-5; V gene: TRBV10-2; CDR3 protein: CASSESKRSWTGVNQPQHF; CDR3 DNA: TGCGCCAGCAGTGAGTCGAAACGTTCCTGGACAGGGGTTAATCAGCCCCAGCATTTT
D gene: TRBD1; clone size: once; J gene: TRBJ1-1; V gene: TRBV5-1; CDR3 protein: CASSLAPEGAGTEAFF; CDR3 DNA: TGCGCCAGCAGCTTAGCTCCTGAGGGGGCTGGTACTGAAGCTTTCTTT
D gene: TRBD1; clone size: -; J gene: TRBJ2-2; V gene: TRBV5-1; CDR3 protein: CASSLAGTGYNTGELFF; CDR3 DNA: TGCGCCAGCAGCTTGGCCGGGACAGGCTATAACACCGGGGAGCTGTTTTTT
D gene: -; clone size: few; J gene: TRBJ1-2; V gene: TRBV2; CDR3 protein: CASSEFGQGSNYGYTF; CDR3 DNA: TGTGCCAGCAGTGAATTTGGTCAGGGGTCGAACTATGGCTACACCTTC
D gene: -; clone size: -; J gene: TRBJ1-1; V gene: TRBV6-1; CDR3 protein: CASSERGGDTEAFF; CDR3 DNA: TGTGCCAGCAGTGAACGTGGGGGGGACACTGAAGCTTTCTTT
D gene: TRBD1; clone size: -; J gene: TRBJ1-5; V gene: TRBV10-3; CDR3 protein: CAISAQGAVSNQPQHF; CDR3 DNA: TGTGCCATCAGCGCGCAGGGGGCGGTTAGCAATCAGCCCCAGCATTTT
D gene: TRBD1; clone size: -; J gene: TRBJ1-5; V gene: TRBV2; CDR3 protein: CASRDRGHQPQHF; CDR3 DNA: TGTGCCAGCAGAGACAGGGGGCATCAGCCCCAGCATTTT
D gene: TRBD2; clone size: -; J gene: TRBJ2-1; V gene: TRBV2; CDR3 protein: CASRGAGGEYNEQFF; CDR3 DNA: TGTGCCAGCAGGGGAGCGGGGGGAGAGTACAATGAGCAGTTCTTC
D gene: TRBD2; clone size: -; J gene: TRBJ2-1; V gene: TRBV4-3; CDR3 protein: CASSPERENYNEQFF; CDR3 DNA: TGCGCCAGCAGCCCTGAGCGGGAGAACTACAATGAGCAGTTCTTC
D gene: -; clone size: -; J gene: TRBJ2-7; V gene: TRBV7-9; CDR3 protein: CASSLGGSGPYEQYF; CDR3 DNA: TGTGCCAGCAGCTTAGGGGGTAGCGGACCCTACGAGCAGTACTTC
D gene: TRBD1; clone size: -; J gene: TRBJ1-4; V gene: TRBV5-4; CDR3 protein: CASSEQPRDSNEKLFF; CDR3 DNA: TGTGCCAGCAGCGAACAACCCCGGGACAGTAATGAAAAACTGTTTTTT
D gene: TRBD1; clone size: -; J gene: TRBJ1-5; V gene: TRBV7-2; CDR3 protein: CASSPDRVNQPQHF; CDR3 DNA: TGTGCCAGCAGCCCTGACAGGGTCAATCAGCCCCAGCATTTT
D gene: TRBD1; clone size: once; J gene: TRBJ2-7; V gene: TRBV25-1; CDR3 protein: CASSDRGQGRSEQYF; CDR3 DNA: TGTGCCAGCAGTGATCGGGGACAGGGTAGGTCCGAGCAGTACTTC
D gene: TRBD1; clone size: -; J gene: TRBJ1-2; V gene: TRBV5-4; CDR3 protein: CASSPPRTGEGGYTF; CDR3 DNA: TGTGCCAGCAGCCCACCCCGGACAGGGGAGGGGGGCTACACCTTC
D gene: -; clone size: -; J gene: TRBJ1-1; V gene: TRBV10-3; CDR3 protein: CAISESPPGTEAFF; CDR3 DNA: TGTGCCATCAGTGAGTCCCCCCCCGGGACTGAAGCTTTCTTT
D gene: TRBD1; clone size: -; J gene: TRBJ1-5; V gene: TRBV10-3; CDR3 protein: CAISESEEGAQPQHF; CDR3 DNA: TGTGCCATCAGTGAGTCGGAGGAGGGGGCGCAGCCCCAGCATTTT
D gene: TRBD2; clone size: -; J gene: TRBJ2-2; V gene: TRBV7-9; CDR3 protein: CASSFYSGGAGELFF; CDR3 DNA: TGTGCCAGCAGCTTCTACAGCGGGGGGGCAGGGGAGCTGTTTTTT
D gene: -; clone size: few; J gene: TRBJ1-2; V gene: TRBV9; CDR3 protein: CASSVGIAGANYGYTF; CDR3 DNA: TGTGCCAGCAGCGTAGGAATCGCGGGAGCTAACTATGGCTACACCTTC
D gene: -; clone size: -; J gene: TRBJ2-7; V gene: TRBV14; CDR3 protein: CASSQDSVPGSSYEQYF; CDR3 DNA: TGTGCCAGCAGCCAAGATTCCGTCCCGGGTAGCTCCTACGAGCAGTACTTC
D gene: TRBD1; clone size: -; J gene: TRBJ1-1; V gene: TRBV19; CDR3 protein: CASSMVGQMNTEAFF; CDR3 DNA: TGTGCCAGTAGTATGGTGGGACAGATGAACACTGAAGCTTTCTTT
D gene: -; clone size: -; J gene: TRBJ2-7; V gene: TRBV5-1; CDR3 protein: CASRDTDPNEQYF; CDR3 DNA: TGCGCCAGCAGGGACACGGATCCCAACGAGCAGTACTTC
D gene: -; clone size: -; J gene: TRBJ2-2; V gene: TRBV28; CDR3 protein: CASREQGGELFF; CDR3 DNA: TGTGCCAGCAGGGAACAGGGCGGGGAGCTGTTTTTT
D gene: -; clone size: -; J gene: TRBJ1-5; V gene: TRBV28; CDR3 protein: CASSFRGEGNQPQHF; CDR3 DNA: TGTGCCAGCAGTTTCCGGGGGGAGGGCAATCAGCCCCAGCATTTT
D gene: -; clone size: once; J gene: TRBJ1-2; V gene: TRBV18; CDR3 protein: CASSPRVANYGYTF; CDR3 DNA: TGTGCCAGCTCACCGCGGGTGGCCAACTATGGCTACACCTTC
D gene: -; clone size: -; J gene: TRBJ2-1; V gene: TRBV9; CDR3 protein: CASSVLPSDEQFF; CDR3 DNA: TGTGCCAGCAGCGTACTCCCCAGCGATGAGCAGTTCTTC
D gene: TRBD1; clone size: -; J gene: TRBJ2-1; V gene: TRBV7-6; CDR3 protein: CASADRATYNEQFF; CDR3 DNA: TGTGCCAGCGCAGACAGGGCGACCTACAATGAGCAGTTCTTC
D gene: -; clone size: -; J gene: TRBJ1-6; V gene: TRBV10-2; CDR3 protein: CASGGDGSPLHF; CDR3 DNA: TGCGCCAGCGGCGGGGATGGTTCACCCCTCCACTTT
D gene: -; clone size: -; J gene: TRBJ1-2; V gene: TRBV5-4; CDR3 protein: CASSYATGNLGYTF; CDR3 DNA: TGTGCCAGCAGCTATGCCACAGGGAATCTTGGCTACACCTTC
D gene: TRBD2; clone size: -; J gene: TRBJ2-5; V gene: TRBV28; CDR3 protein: CASSFMAGVEAGLQETQYF; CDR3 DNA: TGTGCCAGCAGTTTTATGGCGGGGGTGGAAGCCGGGCTCCAAGAGACCCAGTACTTC
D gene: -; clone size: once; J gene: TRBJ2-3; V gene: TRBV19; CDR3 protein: CASSTWGDGSTDTQYF; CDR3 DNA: TGTGCCAGTAGTACTTGGGGGGACGGGAGCACAGATACGCAGTATTTT
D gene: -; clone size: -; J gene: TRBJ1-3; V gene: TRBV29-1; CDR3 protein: CAGGDSGNTIYF; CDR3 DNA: TGCGCAGGAGGGGACTCCGGAAACACCATATATTTT
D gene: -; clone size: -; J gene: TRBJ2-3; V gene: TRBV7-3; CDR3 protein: CASSLNGGTDTQYF; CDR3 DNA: TGTGCCAGCAGCTTAAACGGGGGCACAGATACGCAGTATTTT
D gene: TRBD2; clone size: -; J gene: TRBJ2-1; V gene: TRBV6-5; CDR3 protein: CASSHRLAATYEQFF; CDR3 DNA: TGTGCCAGCAGCCACAGACTAGCGGCAACCTATGAGCAGTTCTTC
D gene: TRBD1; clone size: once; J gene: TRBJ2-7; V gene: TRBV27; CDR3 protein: CASSFRGPGQGPGEQYF; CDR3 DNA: TGTGCCAGCAGTTTCAGAGGGCCGGGACAGGGGCCGGGCGAGCAGTACTTC
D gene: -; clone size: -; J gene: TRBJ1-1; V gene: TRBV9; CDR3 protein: CASSVRGNTEAFF; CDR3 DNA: TGTGCCAGCAGCGTAAGGGGGAACACTGAAGCTTTCTTT
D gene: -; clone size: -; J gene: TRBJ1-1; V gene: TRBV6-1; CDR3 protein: CASSEEGPDTEAFF; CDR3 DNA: TGTGCCAGCAGTGAGGAGGGCCCAGACACTGAAGCTTTCTTT
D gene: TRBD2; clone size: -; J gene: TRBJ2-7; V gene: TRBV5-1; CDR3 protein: CASSAGTSGGRTYEQYF; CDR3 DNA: TGCGCCAGCAGCGCGGGGACTAGCGGGGGAAGGACCTACGAGCAGTACTTC
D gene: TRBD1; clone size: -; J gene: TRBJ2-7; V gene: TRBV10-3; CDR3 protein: CAISNRQGPEDEQYF; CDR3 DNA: TGTGCCATCAGCAATCGACAGGGGCCGGAAGACGAGCAGTACTTC
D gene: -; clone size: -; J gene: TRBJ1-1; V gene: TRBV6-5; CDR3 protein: CASKAQLAGTEAFF; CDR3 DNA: TGTGCCAGCAAGGCCCAACTGGCGGGCACTGAAGCTTTCTTT